These T cell receptor beta chains were read from a single sample in a study of blood T cell repertoires in COVID-19. TCRdb's table, derived via immunoSEQ multiplex PCR, lists solely in-frame clones and lacks some. Of 200,000 to 250,000 clones in the sample, roughly 85% were seen once. Material for sequencing was PBMCs or T cells enriched from blood (not recorded which). All receptors derive from a woman in her forties or fifties with acute COVID-19. Each CDR3 is given with its conserved first and last residue. Each record gives: CDR3 length, V gene, D gene, clone size, J gene, CDR3 protein, CDR3 DNA. The D gene is left open where the match is weak. Rows may omit the clone size; those that give it use once, few, many or a size class.

13	TRBV5-1	TRBD1	-	TRBJ1-1	CASSLGTDRGAFF	TGCGCCAGCAGCTTAGGCACCGACAGGGGAGCTTTCTTT
15	TRBV5-1	TRBD1	-	TRBJ2-7	CASSPLGQGGYEQYF	TGCGCCAGCAGCCCTCTAGGACAGGGAGGCTACGAGCAGTACTTC
13	TRBV29-1	-	-	TRBJ1-5	CSVALGSNQPQHF	TGCAGCGTTGCGTTGGGGAGTAATCAGCCCCAGCATTTT
22	TRBV5-1	TRBD2	-	TRBJ2-6	CASSPLGPSGGLKHSGANVLTF	TGCGCCAGCAGCCCCCTTGGCCCTAGCGGGGGCCTAAAGCACTCTGGGGCCAACGTCCTGACTTTC
14	TRBV13	-	-	TRBJ1-5	CASSLGRSNQPQHF	TGTGCCAGCAGCTTAGGCCGGAGCAATCAGCCCCAGCATTTT
13	TRBV6-1	-	-	TRBJ2-7	CASSEAGFDEQYF	TGTGCCAGCAGTGAGGCGGGGTTCGACGAGCAGTACTTC
13	TRBV5-1	TRBD1	-	TRBJ1-2	CASSQDRVVGYTF	TGCGCCAGCAGCCAGGACAGGGTGGTAGGCTACACCTTC
14	TRBV4-3	-	-	TRBJ1-6	CASSQEGSDSPLHF	TGCGCCAGCAGCCAGGAGGGGTCGGATTCACCCCTCCACTTT
16	TRBV4-1	TRBD1	-	TRBJ1-1	CASSPHEGALGTEAFF	TGCGCCAGCAGCCCCCACGAGGGGGCTTTGGGCACTGAAGCTTTCTTT
15	TRBV5-4	TRBD1	few	TRBJ1-2	CASSRPGTGDYGYTF	TGTGCCAGCAGCCGTCCCGGGACAGGGGACTATGGCTACACCTTC
15	TRBV9	-	-	TRBJ1-2	CASSVDMQGVDGYTF	TGTGCCAGCAGCGTAGATATGCAGGGCGTGGATGGCTACACCTTC
14	TRBV10-3	-	-	TRBJ2-5	CAISVISTKETQYF	TGTGCCATCAGTGTTATTAGCACTAAAGAGACCCAGTACTTC
16	TRBV3-1/TRBV3-2	TRBD2	few	TRBJ2-2	CASSRRLAGGPGELFF	TGTGCCAGCAGCCGGCGACTAGCGGGGGGGCCCGGGGAGCTGTTTTTT
15	TRBV30	-	-	TRBJ2-5	CAWSETGAQGETQYF	TGTGCCTGGAGTGAGACAGGTGCCCAAGGGGAGACCCAGTACTTC
15	TRBV5-1	-	-	TRBJ2-1	CASSLTRDFYNEQFF	TGCGCCAGCAGCTTGACTAGGGATTTCTACAATGAGCAGTTCTTC
12	TRBV12-3/TRBV12-4	TRBD1	-	TRBJ1-2	CASSRQGGGYTF	TGTGCCAGCAGTCGACAGGGTGGTGGCTACACCTTC
15	TRBV5-1	-	-	TRBJ1-5	CASSLGQGSNQPQHF	TGCGCCAGCAGCTTGGGGCAGGGTAGCAATCAGCCCCAGCATTTT
14	TRBV5-1	TRBD1	-	TRBJ1-2	CASSNRGGGYGYTF	TGCGCCAGCAGCAACAGGGGGGGTGGCTATGGCTACACCTTC
12	TRBV5-1	-	-	TRBJ2-1	CASSVNRNEQFF	TGCGCCAGCAGCGTGAACAGAAATGAGCAGTTCTTC
13	TRBV12-5	TRBD1	-	TRBJ1-2	CASGADRGEGYTF	TGTGCTAGTGGTGCTGACAGGGGGGAAGGCTACACCTTC
13	TRBV3-1/TRBV3-2	-	-	TRBJ1-1	CASSQGGPTEAFF	TGTGCCAGCAGCCAAGGCGGGCCCACTGAAGCTTTCTTT
17	TRBV10-3	TRBD2	-	TRBJ2-1	CAISAFSGGSFYNEQFF	TGTGCCATCAGCGCGTTTAGCGGGGGATCATTCTACAATGAGCAGTTCTTC
15	TRBV6-5	TRBD2	few	TRBJ2-5	CASSYSASGGETQYF	TGTGCCAGCAGTTACTCGGCTAGCGGGGGTGAGACCCAGTACTTC
15	TRBV19	TRBD1	-	TRBJ1-3	CASSWDRPSGNTIYF	TGTGCCAGTAGCTGGGACAGGCCCTCTGGAAACACCATATATTTT
15	TRBV30	TRBD1	few	TRBJ1-1	CAWRGQGQANTEAFF	TGTGCCTGGAGGGGGCAGGGACAGGCCAACACTGAAGCTTTCTTT
13	TRBV7-9	-	few	TRBJ2-1	CASSLGLNNEQFF	TGTGCCAGCAGCTTAGGACTTAACAATGAGCAGTTCTTC
16	TRBV5-1	TRBD1	-	TRBJ1-2	CASSPGQGSTNYGYTF	TGCGCCAGCAGCCCGGGACAGGGGTCTACTAACTATGGCTACACCTTC
15	TRBV5-1	TRBD1	few	TRBJ2-1	CASSHRTGSVNEQFF	TGCGCCAGCAGCCATCGGACAGGGTCCGTGAATGAGCAGTTCTTC
13	TRBV18	-	once	TRBJ2-7	CASSPDSSYEQYF	TGTGCCAGCTCACCGGACAGCTCCTACGAGCAGTACTTC
17	TRBV7-9	TRBD2	-	TRBJ2-1	CASSLGVGGGALLEQFF	TGTGCCAGCAGCTTAGGAGTGGGCGGGGGGGCACTACTTGAGCAGTTCTTC
17	TRBV3-1/TRBV3-2	TRBD1	-	TRBJ2-2	CASSQTQRGGKTGELFF	TGTGCCAGCAGCCAAACACAGAGAGGGGGCAAGACCGGGGAGCTGTTTTTT
15	TRBV18	-	-	TRBJ1-5	CASSPQGNSNQPQHF	TGTGCCAGCTCACCACAGGGGAATAGCAATCAGCCCCAGCATTTT
13	TRBV4-3	-	-	TRBJ1-1	CASSQAGFTEAFF	TGCGCCAGCAGCCAAGCAGGGTTCACTGAAGCTTTCTTT
13	TRBV9	-	-	TRBJ1-6	CASSEGQGSPLHF	TGTGCCAGCAGCGAGGGGCAGGGTTCACCCCTCCACTTT
13	TRBV10-1	TRBD1	-	TRBJ1-2	CASSVERGHGYTF	TGCGCCAGCAGTGTGGAAAGGGGGCATGGCTACACCTTC
16	TRBV18	-	-	TRBJ2-3	CASSPSASSMADTQYF	TGTGCCAGCTCACCATCGGCTAGCAGTATGGCAGATACGCAGTATTTT
13	TRBV19	TRBD2	once	TRBJ2-1	CASTNGGAGNPFF	TGTGCCAGTACGAACGGGGGGGCCGGGAATCCATTCTTC